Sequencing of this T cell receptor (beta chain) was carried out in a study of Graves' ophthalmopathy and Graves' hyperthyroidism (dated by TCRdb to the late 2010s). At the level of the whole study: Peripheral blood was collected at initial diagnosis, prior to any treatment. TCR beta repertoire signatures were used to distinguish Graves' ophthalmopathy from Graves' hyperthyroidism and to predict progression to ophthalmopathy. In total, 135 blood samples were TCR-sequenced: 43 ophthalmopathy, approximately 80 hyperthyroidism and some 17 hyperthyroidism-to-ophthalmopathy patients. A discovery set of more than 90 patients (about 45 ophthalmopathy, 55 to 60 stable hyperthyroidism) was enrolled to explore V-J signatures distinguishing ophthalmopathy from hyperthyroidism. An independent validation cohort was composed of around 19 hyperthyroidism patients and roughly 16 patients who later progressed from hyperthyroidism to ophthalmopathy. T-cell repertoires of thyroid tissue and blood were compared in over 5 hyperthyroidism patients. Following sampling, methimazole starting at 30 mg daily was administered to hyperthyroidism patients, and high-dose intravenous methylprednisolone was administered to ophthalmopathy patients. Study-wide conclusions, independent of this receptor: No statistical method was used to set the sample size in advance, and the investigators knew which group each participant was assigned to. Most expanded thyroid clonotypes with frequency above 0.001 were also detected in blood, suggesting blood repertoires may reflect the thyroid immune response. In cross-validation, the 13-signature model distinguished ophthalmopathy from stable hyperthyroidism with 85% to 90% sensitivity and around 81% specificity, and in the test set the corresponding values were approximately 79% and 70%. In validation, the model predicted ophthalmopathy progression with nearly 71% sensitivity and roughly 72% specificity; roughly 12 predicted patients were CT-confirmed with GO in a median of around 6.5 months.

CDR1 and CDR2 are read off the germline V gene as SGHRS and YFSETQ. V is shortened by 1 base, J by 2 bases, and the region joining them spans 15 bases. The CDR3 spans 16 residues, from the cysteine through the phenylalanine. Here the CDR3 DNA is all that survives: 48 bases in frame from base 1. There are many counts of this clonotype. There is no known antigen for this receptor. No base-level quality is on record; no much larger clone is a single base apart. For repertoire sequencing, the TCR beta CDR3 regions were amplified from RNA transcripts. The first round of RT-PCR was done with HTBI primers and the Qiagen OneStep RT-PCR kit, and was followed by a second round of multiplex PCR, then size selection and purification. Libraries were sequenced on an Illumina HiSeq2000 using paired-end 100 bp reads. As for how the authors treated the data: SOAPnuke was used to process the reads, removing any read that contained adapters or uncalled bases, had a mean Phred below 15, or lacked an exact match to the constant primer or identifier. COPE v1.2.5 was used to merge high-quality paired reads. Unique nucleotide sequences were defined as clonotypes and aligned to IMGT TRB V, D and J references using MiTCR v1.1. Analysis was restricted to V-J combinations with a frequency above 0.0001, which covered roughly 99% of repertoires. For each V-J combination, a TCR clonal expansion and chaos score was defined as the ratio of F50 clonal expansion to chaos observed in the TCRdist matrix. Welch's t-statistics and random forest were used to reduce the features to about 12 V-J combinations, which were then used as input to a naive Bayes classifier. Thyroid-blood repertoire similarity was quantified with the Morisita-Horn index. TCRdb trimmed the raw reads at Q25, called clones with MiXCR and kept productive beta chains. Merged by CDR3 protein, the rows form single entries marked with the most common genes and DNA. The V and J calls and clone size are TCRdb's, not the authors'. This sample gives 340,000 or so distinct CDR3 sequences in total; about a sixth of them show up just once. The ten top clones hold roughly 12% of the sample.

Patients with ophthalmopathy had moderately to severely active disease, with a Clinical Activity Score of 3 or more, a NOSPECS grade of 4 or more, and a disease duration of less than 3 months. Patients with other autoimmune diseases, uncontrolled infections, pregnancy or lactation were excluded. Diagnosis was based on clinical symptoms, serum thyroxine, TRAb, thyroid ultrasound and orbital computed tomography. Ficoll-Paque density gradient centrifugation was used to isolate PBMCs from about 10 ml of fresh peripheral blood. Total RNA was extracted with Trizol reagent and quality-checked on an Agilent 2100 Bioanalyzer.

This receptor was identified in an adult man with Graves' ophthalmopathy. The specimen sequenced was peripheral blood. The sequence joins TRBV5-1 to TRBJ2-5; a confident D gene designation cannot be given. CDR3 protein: CASSLPGPFGQETQYF. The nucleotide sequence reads TGCGCCAGCAGCTTGCCCGGCCCGTTCGGTCAAGAGACCCAGTACTTC. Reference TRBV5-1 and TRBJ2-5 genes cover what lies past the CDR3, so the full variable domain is KAGVTQTPRYLIKTRGQQVTLSCSPISGHRSVSWYQQTPGQGLQFLFEYFSETQRNKGNFPGRFSGRQFSNSRSEMNVSTLELGDSALYLCASSLPGPFGQETQYFGPGTRLLVL.